This TCR beta chain was captured in a study of T cells in Graves' hyperthyroidism and ophthalmopathy. Looking at the study overall: Before treatment of any kind, peripheral blood was taken at initial diagnosis.

Amplification of TCR beta CDR3 regions was performed using RNA transcripts as template. The TCR CDR3 first-round RT-PCR relied on the HTBI primer set. MiXCR was run by TCRdb on the multiplex PCR reads, yielding one entry per CDR3 protein. This repertoire shows about 380,000 distinct CDR3 sequences, around 18% found once; its top ten account for over 35%. This clonotype was seen many times. This CDR3 region has 12 residues. Looked up from germline, CDR1 is SQVTM and CDR2 is ANQGSEA. Between the trimmed V and J ends, which lost 6 bases and 5 bases, there was a span of 13 bases. The study included ophthalmopathy patients with Clinical Activity Score at least 3, NOSPECS grade at least 4 and duration under 3 months. Diagnosis relied on clinical symptoms, serum thyroxine and TRAb, thyroid ultrasound and orbital computed tomography. PBMCs were obtained from 10 ml fresh peripheral blood.

The V call is TRBV29-1, the J call TRBJ1-2, with unresolved D. Material for sequencing was blood. The clonotype comes from a man between 18 and 35 years old with Graves' ophthalmopathy. This chain's CDR3 is CSVDSTTYGYTF. The CDR3 DNA is TGCAGCGTGGACTCCACTACGTATGGCTACACCTTC.